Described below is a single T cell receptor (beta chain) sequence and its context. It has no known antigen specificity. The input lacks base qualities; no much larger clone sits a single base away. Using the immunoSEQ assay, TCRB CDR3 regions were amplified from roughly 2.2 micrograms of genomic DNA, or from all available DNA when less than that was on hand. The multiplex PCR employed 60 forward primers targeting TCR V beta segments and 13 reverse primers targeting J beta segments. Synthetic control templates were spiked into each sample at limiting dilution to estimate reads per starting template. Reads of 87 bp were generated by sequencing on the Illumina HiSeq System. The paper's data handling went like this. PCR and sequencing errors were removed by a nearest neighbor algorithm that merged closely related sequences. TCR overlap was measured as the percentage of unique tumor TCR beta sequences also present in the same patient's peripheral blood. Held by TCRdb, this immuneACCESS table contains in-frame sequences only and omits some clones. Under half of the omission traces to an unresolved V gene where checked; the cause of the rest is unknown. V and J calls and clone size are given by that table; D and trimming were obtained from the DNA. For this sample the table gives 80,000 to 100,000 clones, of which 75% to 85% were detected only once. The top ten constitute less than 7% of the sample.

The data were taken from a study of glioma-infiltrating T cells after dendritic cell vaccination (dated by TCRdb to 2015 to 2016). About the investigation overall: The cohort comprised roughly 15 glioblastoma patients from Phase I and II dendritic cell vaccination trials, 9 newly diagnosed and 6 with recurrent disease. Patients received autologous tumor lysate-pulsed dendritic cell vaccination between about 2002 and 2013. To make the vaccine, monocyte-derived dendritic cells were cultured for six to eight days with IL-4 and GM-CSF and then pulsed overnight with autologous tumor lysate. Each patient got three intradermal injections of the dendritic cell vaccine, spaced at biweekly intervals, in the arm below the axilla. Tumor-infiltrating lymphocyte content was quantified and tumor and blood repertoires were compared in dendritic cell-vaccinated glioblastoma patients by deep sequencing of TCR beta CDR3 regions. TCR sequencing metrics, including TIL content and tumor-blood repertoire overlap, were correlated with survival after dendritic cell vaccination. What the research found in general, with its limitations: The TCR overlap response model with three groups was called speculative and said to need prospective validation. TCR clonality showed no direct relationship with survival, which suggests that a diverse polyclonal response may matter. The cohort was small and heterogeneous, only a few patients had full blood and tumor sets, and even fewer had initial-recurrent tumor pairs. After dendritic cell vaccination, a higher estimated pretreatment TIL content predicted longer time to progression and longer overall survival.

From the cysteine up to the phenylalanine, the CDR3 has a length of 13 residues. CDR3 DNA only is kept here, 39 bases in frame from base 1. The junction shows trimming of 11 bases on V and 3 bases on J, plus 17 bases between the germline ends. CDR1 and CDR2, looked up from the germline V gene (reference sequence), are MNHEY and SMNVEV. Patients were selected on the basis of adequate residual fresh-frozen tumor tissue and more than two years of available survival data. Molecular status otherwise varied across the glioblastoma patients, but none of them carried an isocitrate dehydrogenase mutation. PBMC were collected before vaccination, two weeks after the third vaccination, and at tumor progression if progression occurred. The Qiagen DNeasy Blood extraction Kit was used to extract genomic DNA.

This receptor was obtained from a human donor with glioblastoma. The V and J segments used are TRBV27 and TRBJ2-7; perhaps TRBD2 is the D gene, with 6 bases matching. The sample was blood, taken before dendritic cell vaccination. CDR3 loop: CASRGLNYYEQYF. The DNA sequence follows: TGTGCCTCGCGGGGCCTGAACTACTACGAGCAGTACTTC.